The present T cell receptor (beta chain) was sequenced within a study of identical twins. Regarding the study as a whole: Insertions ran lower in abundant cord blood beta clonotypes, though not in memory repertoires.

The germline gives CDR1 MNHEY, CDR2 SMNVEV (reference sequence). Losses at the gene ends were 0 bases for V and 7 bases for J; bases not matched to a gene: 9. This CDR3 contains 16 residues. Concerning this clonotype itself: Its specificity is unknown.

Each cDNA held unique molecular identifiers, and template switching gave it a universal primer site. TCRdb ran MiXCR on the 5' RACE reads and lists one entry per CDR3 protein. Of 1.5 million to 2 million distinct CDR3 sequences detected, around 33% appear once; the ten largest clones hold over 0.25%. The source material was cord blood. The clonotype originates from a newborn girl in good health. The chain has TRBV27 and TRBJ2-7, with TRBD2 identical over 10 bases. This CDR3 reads CASSLSVTSGLNEQYF. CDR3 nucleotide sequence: TGTGCCAGCAGTTTATCGGTGACTAGCGGGTTGAATGAGCAGTACTTC.